This T cell receptor (beta chain) was sequenced during a study of cytomegalovirus exposure and HLA in healthy donors (dated by TCRdb to 2015 to 2018). For the wider study: In an earlier analysis of 587 of the donors, roughly 300 Gb of sequence data and approximately 100 million unique TCR beta sequences from 150 million to 200 million T cells were reported. To study patterns of TCR occurrence, a later analysis re-analyzed previously published TCR beta repertoires from around 670 donors and added high-resolution HLA genotyping. An earlier analysis of about 620 of the donors applied high-throughput TCR beta sequencing to assess whether each TCR beta V gene segment acted as functional or pseudogenic. Rather than drawing on any new phenotypic data, the later analysis identified candidate immune exposures from TCR beta sequences and the way those sequences occurred across donors. The study combined high-throughput TCR immunosequencing, statistical association of individual TCRs with disease status, and machine learning to predict cytomegalovirus infection status. HLA typing covered class I and class II loci at four-digit resolution. In a later genetic analysis, genome-wide SNP genotypes for about 65% of the roughly 700 donors were used, and that subset was treated as a discovery cohort. Besides the first cohort of roughly 640 subjects, a separate validation cohort made up of roughly 130 different subjects was used. On average, 235,054 unique TCR beta nucleotide sequences were sequenced per donor among a few hundred genotyped donors of the cohort, with approximately 18% of those sequences being non-productive. Donor age, sex, ethnicity and CMV serostatus were compiled together with the repertoire data. About five DR-DQ haplotypes were treated as single units for association and clustering because of strong linkage in the cohort. Every repertoire in the discovery cohort had been generated on one and the same sequencing platform. The study was designed to test whether signatures of past pathogen exposure could be identified by cataloging public T cell receptors. Typing coverage varied by locus: roughly 629-640 donors for A, B, C, DRB1 and DQB1; approximately 500 for DQA1; about 600 for DPA1; 400 to 480 for DPB1. An early release covering roughly 640 HLA-typed donors comprised 250 to 350 gigabases of sequencing data and around 80 million unique TCR sequences. Among the roughly 390 genotyped donors, around 81% belonged to the genetic ancestry cluster associated with self-reported Caucasian donors. The T cell repertoires of 700 or so subjects were profiled by immunosequencing and related to cytomegalovirus serostatus. Broader findings and caveats from the paper: A cluster of highly shared sequence variants was judged likely to represent a technical artifact of the sequencing pipeline. CMV serostatus was the only immune exposure information available for the cohort. In a later analysis, HLA-associated TCR beta chains showed more clonal expansion and lower generation probabilities than non-associated chains that were equally common. In both the original and validation cohorts, the classifier was reported to diagnose cytomegalovirus status with high specificity and sensitivity. Because counts were too low, approximately 18 rarely observed V segments, including chromosome 9 orphons, were excluded from the earlier analysis of several hundred of the donors. This cohort had only TCR beta chains sequenced, and the lack of alpha or paired-chain data limited which features could be detected. The study listed approximately 160 TCR beta chains as associated with cytomegalovirus. Assigning TCR associations to individual alleles was difficult when HLA alleles, especially DR and DQ, strongly co-occurred. A later analysis associated roughly 17,000 TCR beta sequences with specific HLA alleles at a false discovery rate of 0.05. In an earlier analysis of more than 500 of the donors, most TCR beta V segments appeared in productive rearrangements about 90% or about 30% of the time, broadly matching IMGT annotations. Across donors, most TCR sequences were observed very rarely, whereas some public TCRs were present in many individuals. Compared with the approximately 700-donor mean, donors in an Asian-associated ancestry cluster had fewer N-insertions in productive TCRs, according to a later genetic analysis. The authors suggested that the approach could potentially be generalized to other disease states and immunological phenotypes. According to a later analysis, most CMV-associated TCR beta chains appeared to be HLA-restricted, and the HLA associations seemed to be driven largely by CMV exposure. Several of the top co-occurrence clusters appeared to be linked to parvovirus B19, influenza, CMV and Epstein-Barr virus, according to a later analysis. A further reported finding was that TCR beta sequences accurately predicted the HLA-A and HLA-B alleles for most subjects in the first cohort. In vitro tests confirmed that a few of the cytomegalovirus-associated TCR beta chains recognize cytomegalovirus antigens. Sequencing depth was assumed to be roughly uniform across donors in the presence/absence analyses, though that assumption may not hold. A later analysis found that TCR association rates varied across HLA loci, with DRB1 alleles showing the most associated TCRs and HLA-C alleles the fewest. V-gene and J-gene trimming of TCR beta chains was associated with a missense DCLRE1C variant in a later genetic analysis, and the association was replicated in an independent cohort. Some IMGT-functional V segments, including TRBV6-2 and TRBV6-3, could not be distinguished by the 87-base-pair reads and were therefore excluded. Correlated functional status among segregating V segments might reflect linkage disequilibrium, but an unknown experimental factor could not be ruled out. Because some donors lacked HLA typing at each locus, the association tests relied only on the typed subset.

The CDR3 sequence holds 12 residues, the cysteine and phenylalanine included. The retained sequence is limited to the CDR3, 36 bases, with the frame set at the first base. In total, 630 or so healthy bone marrow donors made up the cohort. At the time of sampling, all cohort members were nominally healthy, though unrecorded immune exposures were likely present. The donor tested CMV seropositive and was one of the 289 seropositive cohort members. Each donor provided a peripheral blood sample, and peripheral blood mononuclear cells were used for TCR beta sequencing. Genomic DNA was extracted from the blood cell samples with the Qiagen DNeasy Blood Extraction Kit. The method was the immunoSEQ multiplex PCR assay. For the multiplex PCR, a mixture combining 60 forward primers for TCR Vbeta segments and 13 reverse primers for TCR Jbeta segments was used. The CDR3 region of rearranged TCR beta genes was amplified from genomic DNA by a multiplex PCR assay. The Illumina HiSeq System was used to sequence the amplified TCR beta libraries as 87-base-pair reads. On the study's bioinformatics: Across the 500 to 850 repertoires, a later analysis counted tens of millions of unique TCR beta chains, roughly 11 million of which were shared by at least two donors. Raw reads were error-corrected and collapsed into unique sequences with a nearest-neighbor algorithm that merged closely related sequences to remove PCR and sequencing errors. CDR3 sequences were aligned to IMGT reference sequences to assign V, D and J gene segments. Each retained sequence needed at least a six-nucleotide match to both a V gene segment and a J gene segment. A rearrangement counted as productive if the CDR3 had no stop codons and remained in frame with V and J, and every other rearrangement counted as non-productive. CDR3 was defined according to IMGT convention as the region running from the second conserved V-encoded cysteine to the conserved J-encoded phenylalanine. The earlier analysis of some 550 of the donors excluded any sequence lacking an unambiguous match to a single V gene segment. In an earlier analysis of 587 of the donors, V segments were called functional above 56.7% productive rearrangements and were called segregating when the between-donor standard deviation exceeded 5%. To diagnose cytomegalovirus status from the catalog of TCR beta chain sequences, a statistical classification framework was built. In a later analysis, V and J genes were assigned by comparing TCR nucleotide sequences against IMGT/GENE-DB human TR gene sequences. A later analysis assigned CDR3 sequences and most-parsimonious VDJ recombination scenarios with the TCRdist pipeline. A later analysis defined each TCR beta chain by its CDR3 amino acid sequence plus V-gene family, and excluded reads lacking a unique V-gene family. As a way to deal with suspected cross-contamination and a sequencing artifact, a later analysis dropped 450 to 600 nucleotide sequences that were highly shared and had low generation probability. In a later analysis, a clonal expansion index for each public chain was calculated from normalized within-repertoire ranks of inferred template counts. In a later analysis, generation probabilities were computed using a VDJ recombination model fitted to out-of-frame rearrangements, and the results were checked against IGoR. A later analysis scored TCR-TCR, TCR-HLA and TCR-CMV co-occurrence with hypergeometric tests, applying a repertoire-size bias correction to TCR pairs. To estimate false discovery rates, a later analysis permuted the HLA or CMV assignments 20 times. In a later analysis, co-occurring TCRs were grouped with DBSCAN, and TCRdist sequence similarity was added when clustering was performed within HLA-allele-positive subsets. Repertoires with fewer than 30,000 or more than 120,000 public chains were left out of co-occurrence clustering, as were five repertoires with anomalous nucleotide sharing. TCRdb carries this immuneACCESS record with in-frame sequences only. Its versions omit some clonotypes, under half of them owing to an unresolved V gene in the studies checked, with the rest unexplained. V, J and clone size are taken as reported in that table, and D and trimming were inferred from the DNA itself. The sample includes 90,000 to 120,000 clones, with roughly 70% observed a single time. The ten largest clones add up to roughly 15% of the sample.

Turning to this clone: Its antigen is currently not known. No base qualities exist here, and no much larger clone lies one base off it.

The sequence was obtained from a woman in her forties in good health and CMV-seropositive. The sequenced sample was PBMCs. The sequence joins TRBV21-1 to TRBJ1-1. TRBV21-1 constitutes a pseudogene. The CDR3: CASKSGDTEAFF. The bases read TGTGCCAGCAAAAGCGGGGACACTGAAGCTTTCTTT.